These T cell receptor beta chains were read from a single sample in a study of T cells in localized non-small cell lung cancer. Assay used: immunoSEQ multiplex PCR; TCRdb lists only in-frame clones, some missing. This sample has some 82,000 clones; around 82% occur once, and the top ten carry under 25%. Sequencing used PBMCs, obtained before any cancer treatment. These receptors came from a man aged 35-75 years with stage II squamous cell lung carcinoma. Both conserved end residues are part of each CDR3. Fields, in order: J gene, V gene, D gene, clone size, CDR3 DNA, CDR3 protein. D genes are given only for firm matches. The size of a clone is reported for some rows only, either as once, few or many, or as a class for expanded clones.

j_gene: TRBJ1-6
v_gene: TRBV6-6
d_gene: -
abundance: -
CDR3nt: TGTGCCAGCAGTTACGAAAGCTCCTATAATTCACCCCTCCACTTT
CDR3aa: CASSYESSYNSPLHF

j_gene: TRBJ2-7
v_gene: TRBV2
d_gene: TRBD2
abundance: many
CDR3nt: TGTGCCAGCAAGCCCCGGACTAGCTCCTACGAGCAGTACTTC
CDR3aa: CASKPRTSSYEQYF

j_gene: TRBJ1-5
v_gene: TRBV2
d_gene: -
abundance: few
CDR3nt: TGTGCCAGCAGTGACATAGAAAATCAGCCCCAGCATTTT
CDR3aa: CASSDIENQPQHF

j_gene: TRBJ2-1
v_gene: TRBV6-6
d_gene: -
abundance: -
CDR3nt: TGTGCCAGCAGTCCGAGCGGGTATTACAATGAGCAGTTCTTC
CDR3aa: CASSPSGYYNEQFF

j_gene: TRBJ1-3
v_gene: TRBV28
d_gene: -
abundance: few
CDR3nt: TGTGCCAGCAGTGGGGGACTGATCTCTGGAAACACCATATATTTT
CDR3aa: CASSGGLISGNTIYF

j_gene: TRBJ2-3
v_gene: TRBV11-2
d_gene: -
abundance: -
CDR3nt: TGTGCCAGCAGCCCACGACTCGGAGATACGCAGTATTTT
CDR3aa: CASSPRLGDTQYF

j_gene: TRBJ1-2
v_gene: TRBV30
d_gene: TRBD1
abundance: -
CDR3nt: TGTGCCTGGACCATCCGACAGGGAAGAGGCTGGAACTATGGCTACACCTTC
CDR3aa: CAWTIRQGRGWNYGYTF

j_gene: TRBJ1-5
v_gene: TRBV7-9
d_gene: -
abundance: -
CDR3nt: TGTGCCAGCAGCTTAGATCGGGGTCTGTCCGGAATTAGCAATCAGCCCCAGCATTTT
CDR3aa: CASSLDRGLSGISNQPQHF

j_gene: TRBJ1-1
v_gene: TRBV5-1
d_gene: TRBD1
abundance: -
CDR3nt: TGCGCCAGCAGGCAGACAGGGGGTGGCACTGAAGCTTTCTTT
CDR3aa: CASRQTGGGTEAFF

j_gene: TRBJ2-2
v_gene: TRBV7-6
d_gene: TRBD2
abundance: medium-sized
CDR3nt: TGTGCCAGCAGCTTATTCAATACGGGGGAGGGAGCCGGGGAGCTGTTTTTT
CDR3aa: CASSLFNTGEGAGELFF

j_gene: TRBJ2-1
v_gene: TRBV30
d_gene: -
abundance: -
CDR3nt: TGTGCCTGGAGAGTGGAGCGGAGGTACAATGAGCAGTTCTTC
CDR3aa: CAWRVERRYNEQFF

j_gene: TRBJ1-1
v_gene: TRBV11-2
d_gene: TRBD1
abundance: -
CDR3nt: TGTGCCAGCAGCTTAGTTCTGGGACAGGGCACTGAAGCTTTCTTT
CDR3aa: CASSLVLGQGTEAFF

j_gene: TRBJ2-1
v_gene: TRBV4-2
d_gene: TRBD2
abundance: -
CDR3nt: TGTGCCAGCAGCCAAGCTCTACTAGCGGGAGGGTACAATGAGCAGTTCTTC
CDR3aa: CASSQALLAGGYNEQFF

j_gene: TRBJ1-5
v_gene: TRBV18
d_gene: -
abundance: -
CDR3nt: TGTGCCAGCTCACCTAATAAGGATCAGCCCCAGCATTTT
CDR3aa: CASSPNKDQPQHF

j_gene: TRBJ2-7
v_gene: TRBV9
d_gene: TRBD1
abundance: -
CDR3nt: TGTGCCAGCAGCGTAGACGGGACAGGGTTCTACGAGCAGTACTTC
CDR3aa: CASSVDGTGFYEQYF

j_gene: TRBJ1-2
v_gene: TRBV30
d_gene: -
abundance: -
CDR3nt: TGTGCCTGGAGTTCGGGCGGAGACTACACCTTC
CDR3aa: CAWSSGGDYTF

j_gene: TRBJ1-1
v_gene: TRBV5-3
d_gene: -
abundance: few
CDR3nt: TGTGCCAGAAGCTCCGGGAGAGGTGAAGCTTTCTTT
CDR3aa: CARSSGRGEAFF

j_gene: TRBJ2-2
v_gene: TRBV7-8
d_gene: -
abundance: -
CDR3nt: TGTGCCAGCAGCTTCCAGACCAACACCGGGGAGCTGTTTTTT
CDR3aa: CASSFQTNTGELFF

j_gene: TRBJ1-2
v_gene: TRBV30
d_gene: -
abundance: -
CDR3nt: TGTGCCTCACAAAGGGGTTTTTCTGGCTACACCTTC
CDR3aa: CASQRGFSGYTF

j_gene: TRBJ2-4
v_gene: TRBV5-8
d_gene: -
abundance: -
CDR3nt: TGTGCCAGCAGATTCTTTGGGGCAGACAAAAACATTCAGTACTTC
CDR3aa: CASRFFGADKNIQYF

j_gene: TRBJ1-2
v_gene: TRBV9
d_gene: -
abundance: few
CDR3nt: TGTGCCAGCAGCGTAGGAGTTTCCATCACGGGCTACACCTTC
CDR3aa: CASSVGVSITGYTF

j_gene: TRBJ2-7
v_gene: TRBV10-2
d_gene: -
abundance: few
CDR3nt: TGCGCCAGCAGTGAGGGCTCTACCTACGAGCAGTACTTC
CDR3aa: CASSEGSTYEQYF

j_gene: TRBJ1-2
v_gene: TRBV20-1
d_gene: -
abundance: -
CDR3nt: TGCAGTCTAAAGAGGCATGGCTACACCTTC
CDR3aa: CSLKRHGYTF

j_gene: TRBJ1-6
v_gene: TRBV19
d_gene: TRBD1
abundance: -
CDR3nt: TGTGCCAGTAGTACCCCTCTGACAGGGGGCTTAAATTCACCCCTCCACTTT
CDR3aa: CASSTPLTGGLNSPLHF

j_gene: TRBJ1-2
v_gene: TRBV5-1
d_gene: -
abundance: -
CDR3nt: TGCGCCAGCAGGGGCGTTGAAAGCAGCCTCTATGGCTACACCTTC
CDR3aa: CASRGVESSLYGYTF

j_gene: TRBJ1-5
v_gene: TRBV4-1
d_gene: -
abundance: few
CDR3nt: TGCGCCAGCAGCCCTATGGTGGGAAATCAGCCCCAGCATTTT
CDR3aa: CASSPMVGNQPQHF

j_gene: TRBJ2-1
v_gene: TRBV7-3
d_gene: -
abundance: -
CDR3nt: TGTGCCAGCAGCTTAATAGCGTCGAGCTCCTACAATGAGCAGTTCTTC
CDR3aa: CASSLIASSSYNEQFF

j_gene: TRBJ1-2
v_gene: TRBV14
d_gene: -
abundance: -
CDR3nt: TGTGCCAGCAGCCAAGGATATAACTATGGCTACACCTTC
CDR3aa: CASSQGYNYGYTF

j_gene: TRBJ1-1
v_gene: TRBV11-2
d_gene: -
abundance: -
CDR3nt: TGTGCCAGCAGCTTAGTTCCCGGGACTGAAGCTTTCTTT
CDR3aa: CASSLVPGTEAFF

j_gene: TRBJ1-2
v_gene: TRBV28
d_gene: TRBD1
abundance: -
CDR3nt: TGTGCCAGCAGATCGCCAGGGGGCGACGGCTATGGCTACACCTTC
CDR3aa: CASRSPGGDGYGYTF

j_gene: TRBJ2-1
v_gene: TRBV10-3
d_gene: TRBD2
abundance: -
CDR3nt: TGTGCCATCAGTGAGGGATCTAGCGGGAGAACTGAGCAGTTCTTC
CDR3aa: CAISEGSSGRTEQFF

j_gene: TRBJ2-5
v_gene: TRBV2
d_gene: -
abundance: -
CDR3nt: TGTGCCAGCAGGGCGCCGGGAGAGACCCAGTACTTC
CDR3aa: CASRAPGETQYF

j_gene: TRBJ2-7
v_gene: TRBV7-2
d_gene: TRBD1
abundance: -
CDR3nt: TGTGCCAGCAGTCAGGGGACAGGGGACGAGCAGTACTTC
CDR3aa: CASSQGTGDEQYF

j_gene: TRBJ2-7
v_gene: TRBV6-6
d_gene: -
abundance: -
CDR3nt: TGTGCCAGCAGTTACTCGAGAGAGCTTGAGCAGTACTTC
CDR3aa: CASSYSRELEQYF

j_gene: TRBJ2-3
v_gene: TRBV5-1
d_gene: -
abundance: once
CDR3nt: TGCGCCAGCAGCTTCGGCGGGAGCACAGATACGCAGTATTTT
CDR3aa: CASSFGGSTDTQYF

j_gene: TRBJ1-5
v_gene: TRBV2
d_gene: -
abundance: -
CDR3nt: TGTGCCAGCAGTGTGTGGGGGGCTGGCAATCAGCCCCAGCATTTT
CDR3aa: CASSVWGAGNQPQHF

j_gene: TRBJ1-4
v_gene: TRBV7-8
d_gene: -
abundance: -
CDR3nt: TGTGCCAGCAGCCGGTCAAGGGGAGGGAGAAATGAAAAACTGTTTTTT
CDR3aa: CASSRSRGGRNEKLFF

j_gene: TRBJ2-1
v_gene: TRBV7-8
d_gene: -
abundance: once
CDR3nt: TGTGCCAGCAGCTTAGCGCGAGATCACTCCTACAATGAGCAGTTCTTC
CDR3aa: CASSLARDHSYNEQFF

j_gene: TRBJ1-3
v_gene: TRBV29-1
d_gene: TRBD1
abundance: once
CDR3nt: TGCAGCGCCCAGACAGGGCCGGAAAGCACCATATATTTT
CDR3aa: CSAQTGPESTIYF

j_gene: TRBJ1-1
v_gene: TRBV18
d_gene: -
abundance: few
CDR3nt: TGTGCCAGCTCACCGAATCAGGGGAACACTGAAGCTTTCTTT
CDR3aa: CASSPNQGNTEAFF

j_gene: TRBJ1-1
v_gene: TRBV5-4
d_gene: -
abundance: -
CDR3nt: TGTGCCAGCAGCTCAGGTGGGAATGAAGCTTTCTTT
CDR3aa: CASSSGGNEAFF

j_gene: TRBJ2-5
v_gene: TRBV28
d_gene: -
abundance: -
CDR3nt: TGTGCCAGCAGTGGCCCCACTCGGGAGACCCAGTACTTC
CDR3aa: CASSGPTRETQYF